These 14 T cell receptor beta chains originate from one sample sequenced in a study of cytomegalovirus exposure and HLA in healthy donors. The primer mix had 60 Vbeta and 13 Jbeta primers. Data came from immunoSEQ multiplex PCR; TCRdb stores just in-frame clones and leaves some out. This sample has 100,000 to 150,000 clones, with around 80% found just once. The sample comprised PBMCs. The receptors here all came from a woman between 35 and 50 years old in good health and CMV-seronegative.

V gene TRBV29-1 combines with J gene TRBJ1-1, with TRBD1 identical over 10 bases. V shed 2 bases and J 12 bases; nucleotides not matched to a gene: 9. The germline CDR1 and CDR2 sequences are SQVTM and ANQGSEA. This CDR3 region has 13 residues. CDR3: CSVETDRGLPSFF. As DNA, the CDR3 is TGCAGCGTTGAAACTGACAGGGGGCTCCCCTCTTTCTTT.

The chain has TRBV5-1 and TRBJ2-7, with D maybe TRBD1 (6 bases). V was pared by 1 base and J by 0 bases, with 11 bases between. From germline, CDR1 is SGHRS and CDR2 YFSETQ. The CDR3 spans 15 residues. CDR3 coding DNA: TGCGCCAGCAGCTTGCGGACAGACTACTCCTACGAGCAGTACTTC. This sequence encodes CASSLRTDYSYEQYF.

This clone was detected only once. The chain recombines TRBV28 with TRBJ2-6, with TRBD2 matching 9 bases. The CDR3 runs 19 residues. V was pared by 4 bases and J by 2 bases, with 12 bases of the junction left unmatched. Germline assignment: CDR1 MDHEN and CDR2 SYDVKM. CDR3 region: CASSSRAGTSLPGANVLTF. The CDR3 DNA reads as TGTGCCAGCAGTTCAAGAGCCGGGACTAGCTTACCTGGGGCCAACGTCCTGACTTTC.

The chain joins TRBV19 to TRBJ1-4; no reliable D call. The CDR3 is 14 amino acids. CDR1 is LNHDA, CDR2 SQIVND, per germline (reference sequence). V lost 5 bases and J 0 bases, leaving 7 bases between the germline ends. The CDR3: CASSSGTTNEKLFF. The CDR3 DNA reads TGTGCCAGTAGTTCCGGGACAACTAATGAAAAACTGTTTTTT. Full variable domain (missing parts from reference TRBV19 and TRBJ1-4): DGGITQSPKYLFRKEGQNVTLSCEQNLNHDAMYWYRQDPGQGLRLIYYSQIVNDFQKGDIAEGYSVSREKKESFPLTVTSAQKNPTAFYLCASSSGTTNEKLFFGSGTQLSVL.

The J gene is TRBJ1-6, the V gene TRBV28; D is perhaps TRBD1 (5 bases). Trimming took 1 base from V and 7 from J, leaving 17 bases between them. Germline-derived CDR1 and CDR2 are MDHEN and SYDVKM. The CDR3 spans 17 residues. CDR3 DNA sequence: TGTGCCAGCAGTTTATCGTCACTTGGGGCGGGAAATTCACCCCTCCACTTT. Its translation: CASSLSSLGAGNSPLHF.

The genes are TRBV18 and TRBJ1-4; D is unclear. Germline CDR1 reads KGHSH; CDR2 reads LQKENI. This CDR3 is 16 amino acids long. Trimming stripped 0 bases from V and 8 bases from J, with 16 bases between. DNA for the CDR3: TGTGCCAGCTCACCACCAACCGCCGGGTTTCAAGAAAAACTGTTTTTT. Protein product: CASSPPTAGFQEKLFF.

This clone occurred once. The chain's CDR3 is CASSPGQGRGEKLFF. The DNA for the CDR3 is TGTGCCAGCAGCCCTGGACAGGGAAGGGGTGAAAAACTGTTTTTT. The V and J genes are TRBV7-8 and TRBJ1-4; 8 bases match TRBD1. This CDR3 is built from 15 residues. Trimming cost V 5 bases and J 7 bases; bases outside gene matches: 9. CDR1 SGHVS and CDR2 FQNEAQ come from the germline V gene. The full variable domain, its missing parts supplied by reference TRBV7-8 and TRBJ1-4, is GAGVSQSPRYKVAKRGQDVALRCDPISGHVSLFWYQQALGQGPEFLTYFQNEAQLDKSGLPSDRFFAERPEGSVSTLKIQRTQQEDSAVYLCASSPGQGRGEKLFFGSGTQLSVL.

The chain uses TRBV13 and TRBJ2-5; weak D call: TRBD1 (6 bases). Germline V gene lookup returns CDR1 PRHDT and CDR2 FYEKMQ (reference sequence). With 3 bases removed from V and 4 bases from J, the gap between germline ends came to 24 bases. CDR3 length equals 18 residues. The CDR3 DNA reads TGTGCCAGCAGCTTCCGTCAAGGTACAGGGAAGGAGAGAGAGACCCAGTACTTC. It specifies CASSFRQGTGKERETQYF.

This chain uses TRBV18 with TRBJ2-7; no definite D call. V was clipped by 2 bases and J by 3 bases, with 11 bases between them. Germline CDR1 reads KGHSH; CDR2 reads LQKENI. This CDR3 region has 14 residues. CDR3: CASSPGPNGYEQYF. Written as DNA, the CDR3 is TGTGCCAGCTCACCAGGGCCCAACGGCTACGAGCAGTACTTC.

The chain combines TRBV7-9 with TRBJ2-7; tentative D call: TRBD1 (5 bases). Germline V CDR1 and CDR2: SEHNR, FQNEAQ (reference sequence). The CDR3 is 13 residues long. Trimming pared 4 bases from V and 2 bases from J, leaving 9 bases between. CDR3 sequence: CASSSQVAYEQYF. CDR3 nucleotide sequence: TGTGCCAGCAGCTCACAGGTCGCCTACGAGCAGTACTTC. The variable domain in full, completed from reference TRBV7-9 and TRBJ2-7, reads DTGVSQNPRHKITKRGQNVTFRCDPISEHNRLYWYRQTLGQGPEFLTYFQNEAQLEKSRLLSDRFSAERPKGSFSTLEIQRTEQGDSAMYLCASSSQVAYEQYFGPGTRLTVT.

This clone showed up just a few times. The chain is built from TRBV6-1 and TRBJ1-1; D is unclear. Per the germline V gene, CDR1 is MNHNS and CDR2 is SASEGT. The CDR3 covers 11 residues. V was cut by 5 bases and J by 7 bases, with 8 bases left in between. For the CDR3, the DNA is TGTGCCAGCAGTTTCCTCGGTGAAGCTTTCTTT. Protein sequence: CASSFLGEAFF.

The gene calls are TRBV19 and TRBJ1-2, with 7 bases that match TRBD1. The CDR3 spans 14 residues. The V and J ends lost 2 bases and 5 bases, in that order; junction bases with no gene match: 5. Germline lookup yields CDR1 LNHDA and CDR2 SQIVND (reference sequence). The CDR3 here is CASSIRNRGYGYTF. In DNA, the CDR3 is TGTGCCAGTAGTATACGGAACAGGGGATATGGCTACACCTTC.

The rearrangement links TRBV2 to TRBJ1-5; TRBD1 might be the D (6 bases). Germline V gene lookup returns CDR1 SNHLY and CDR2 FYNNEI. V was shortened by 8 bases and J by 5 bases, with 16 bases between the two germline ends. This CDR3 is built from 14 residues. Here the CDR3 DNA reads TGTGCCAGCGGGCCGGGACATCCCTATCAGCCCCAGCATTTT. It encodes CASGPGHPYQPQHF.

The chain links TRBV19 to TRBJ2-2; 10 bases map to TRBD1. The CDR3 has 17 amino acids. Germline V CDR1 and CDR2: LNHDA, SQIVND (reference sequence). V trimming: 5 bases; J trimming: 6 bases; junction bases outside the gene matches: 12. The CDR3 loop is CASSYHFGQGDAGELFF. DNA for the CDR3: TGTGCCAGTAGTTACCACTTTGGACAGGGGGATGCCGGGGAGCTGTTTTTT.